These 18 T cell receptor beta chains originate from one sample sequenced in a study of identifying expanded T cells in peripheral blood. TCRdb's copy holds only in-frame clones and misses some; the assay was immunoSEQ multiplex PCR. The sample carries some 93,000 clones, 85% to 90% recorded once. The sample consisted of blood. Receptors were obtained from a person aged 18 to 75 in good health.

The chain links TRBV6-6 to TRBJ2-1, with TRBD1 identical over 9 bases. The CDR3 is 15 residues long. Germline CDR1 is MNHNY and CDR2 is SVGAGI (reference sequence). The J segment lost 6 bases and the V segment lost 4 bases, leaving 7 bases of the junction unmatched. CDR3: CASSFTGQGGNEQFF. The CDR3 region has the DNA TGTGCCAGCAGTTTTACGGGACAGGGAGGCAATGAGCAGTTCTTC.

This rearrangement joins TRBV18 to TRBJ1-5; possible D gene TRBD1, 6 bases. The CDR3 is 15 amino acids. Trimming cost V 4 bases and J 4 bases, with 14 bases left between them. Per germline, CDR1 KGHSH and CDR2 LQKENI. In DNA, the CDR3 is TGTGCCAGCTCACGGTCAGGGGTCGGAAATCAGCCCCAGCATTTT. It is translated as CASSRSGVGNQPQHF.

The chain combines TRBV7-2 with TRBJ2-3; D possibly corresponds to TRBD2 (6 bases). This CDR3 spans 14 amino acids. V was clipped by 3 bases and J by 2 bases, with 9 bases between them. The V gene's germline CDR1 is SGHTA and CDR2 FQGNSA. In DNA form, the CDR3 reads TGTGCCAGCAGCTTTAGCGGAGCCACAGATACGCAGTATTTT. This translates into CASSFSGATDTQYF.

The chain links TRBV10-2 to TRBJ1-3; 9 bases align to TRBD1. J was trimmed by 6 bases and V by 5 bases; bases with no gene match: 5. Looked up from germline, CDR1 is WSHSY and CDR2 is SAAADI. The CDR3 has 14 residues. For the CDR3, the DNA is TGCGCCAGCAGTAGGACAGGGGAGGCAAACACCATATATTTT. Translating it yields CASSRTGEANTIYF.

J is TRBJ2-3 and V is TRBV28, with a possible D match to TRBD2 (5 bases). V was cut by 8 bases and J by 11 bases, with 8 bases left in between. Per germline, CDR1 MDHEN and CDR2 SYDVKM. The CDR3 runs 9 residues. Here the CDR3 reads CASGGRQYF. In nucleotides, the CDR3 is TGTGCCAGCGGAGGAAGGCAGTATTTT. The variable domain in full, completed from reference TRBV28 and TRBJ2-3, reads DVKVTQSSRYLVKRTGEKVFLECVQDMDHENMFWYRQDPGLGLRLIYFSYDVKMKEKGDIPEGYSVSREKKERFSLILESASTNQTSMYLCASGGRQYFGPGTRLTVL.

This chain links TRBV7-8 with TRBJ1-2; 10 nucleotides match TRBD1. V shed 1 base, J shed 6 bases, and the junction held 5 bases outside the gene matches. The CDR3 contains 15 residues. Germline CDR1 SGHVS, CDR2 FQNEAQ. The CDR3 is CASSLGGDRGNGYTF. CDR3 bases: TGTGCCAGCAGCTTAGGGGGGGACAGGGGTAATGGCTACACCTTC.

The chain links TRBV7-2 to TRBJ2-3; D is unresolved. The V and J ends lost 1 base and 6 bases respectively, with 14 bases between them. CDR1 is SGHTA and CDR2 is FQGNSA in the germline V gene. The length of the CDR3 is 15 residues. This chain's CDR3 is CASSLERGIQDTQYF. The CDR3 coding sequence is TGTGCCAGCAGCTTAGAGCGCGGTATCCAGGATACGCAGTATTTT. Using reference TRBV7-2 and TRBJ2-3 for the parts outside the CDR3, the full variable domain is GAGVSQSPSNKVTEKGKDVELRCDPISGHTALYWYRQSLGQGLEFLIYFQGNSAPDKSGLPSDRFSAERTGGSVSTLTIQRTQQEDSAVYLCASSLERGIQDTQYFGPGTRLTVL.

This rearrangement joins TRBV14 to TRBJ2-7; TRBD2 matches at 8 bases. Germline-derived CDR1 and CDR2 are SGHDN and FVKESK. The CDR3 covers 16 residues. Trimming at V came to 0 bases and at J to 4 bases, leaving 8 bases not matched to a gene. In DNA form, the CDR3 reads TGTGCCAGCAGCCAAGAGGAAGCGGGAGCGGGTTACGAGCAGTACTTC. Protein sequence: CASSQEEAGAGYEQYF.

This chain connects TRBV11-2 to TRBJ2-2, with 12 bases lining up with TRBD2. Germline lookup yields CDR1 SGHAT and CDR2 FQNNGV. Germline trimming cut 4 bases from V and 7 bases from J; bases unmatched to any gene: 4. The CDR3 is 15 amino acids. The CDR3 protein is CASSSRTSGNGELFF. CDR3 DNA: TGTGCCAGCAGCTCCCGGACTAGCGGGAACGGGGAGCTGTTTTTT.

This clone appeared once. This rearrangement joins TRBV9 to TRBJ2-6; 8 positions agree with TRBD1. The CDR3 runs 16 residues. CDR1 and CDR2 from the germline V gene are SGDLS and YYNGEE. The V and J ends lost 3 bases and 2 bases, in that order; junction bases with no gene match: 4. The CDR3 loop reads CASSGYRGTGANVLTF. CDR3 in DNA: TGTGCCAGCAGCGGCTACAGGGGGACTGGGGCCAACGTCCTGACTTTC.

This clone was picked up one time. This sequence joins TRBV13 and TRBJ2-5, with a weak D call TRBD2 (6 bases). This CDR3 contains 19 residues. Per germline, CDR1 PRHDT and CDR2 FYEKMQ (reference sequence). Trimming stripped 5 bases from V and 2 bases from J, with 27 bases between. The CDR3 DNA is TGTGCCAGCAGCCACACCGACCCACCTTCTGGCGGGAATCAAGAGACCCAGTACTTC. Its protein product is CASSHTDPPSGGNQETQYF. Full variable domain (missing parts from reference TRBV13 and TRBJ2-5): AAGVIQSPRHLIKEKRETATLKCYPIPRHDTVYWYQQGPGQDPQFLISFYEKMQSDKGSIPDRFSAQQFSDYHSELNMSSLELGDSALYFCASSHTDPPSGGNQETQYFGPGTRLLVL.

The chain joins TRBV21-1 to TRBJ2-5; the table calls TRBD1, which could not be checked here. TRBV21-1 is a pseudogene locus. The CDR3 is 16 residues long. The CDR3 sequence: CASLQGSGGKTETQYF. CDR3 nucleotide sequence: TGTGCCAGCCTTCAGGGGTCAGGGGGCAAGACTGAGACCCAGTACTTC.

This rearrangement joins TRBV5-1 to TRBJ2-7; 10 bases match TRBD1. CDR1 and CDR2 from the germline V gene are SGHRS and YFSETQ. The length of the CDR3 is 15 residues. With V trimmed by 4 bases and J by 3 bases, 7 bases remained unmatched. CDR3 in DNA: TGCGCCAGCAGCACTGGGACAGGGGTTTTCTACGAGCAGTACTTC. Translating gives CASSTGTGVFYEQYF.

V and J are TRBV27 and TRBJ2-7; D perhaps matches TRBD2 (5 bases). The V end was cut by 5 bases, the J end by 2 bases, with 7 bases between. The germline V gene encodes CDR1 MNHEY and CDR2 SMNVEV (reference sequence). This CDR3 region has 12 residues. Here the CDR3 reads CASSSGAYEQYF. CDR3 bases: TGTGCCAGCAGTAGCGGAGCCTACGAGCAGTACTTC.

The chain recombines TRBV6-5 with TRBJ2-5; D is possibly TRBD1 (6 bases). The V end lost 7 bases, the J end lost 7 bases, and 22 bases lay between the germline ends. The CDR3 length is 15 residues. The germline V gene encodes CDR1 MNHEY and CDR2 SVGAGI. CDR3 amino acids: CASMIQGAAYGTQYF. In nucleotides, the CDR3 is TGTGCCAGCATGATACAGGGTGCGGCCTATGGGACCCAGTACTTC.

The gene calls are TRBV30 and TRBJ2-1; D remains ambiguous. V was clipped by 4 bases and J by 4 bases, with 11 bases between them. This CDR3 region has 13 residues. Germline CDR1 and CDR2: GTSNPN and SVGIG (reference sequence). The CDR3 DNA is TGTGCCTGGACACCAAACAGTTACAATGAGCAGTTCTTC. Translation: CAWTPNSYNEQFF.

The V gene is TRBV6-6, the J gene TRBJ1-1, with TRBD1 matching 9 bases. The CDR3 totals 14 residues. With 5 bases clipped from V and 5 bases from J, the junction kept 6 bases outside the gene matches. CDR1 MNHNY and CDR2 SVGAGI come from the germline V gene (reference sequence). The CDR3 DNA reads as TGTGCCAGCAGTAGGGGGACAGGGAGAACTGAAGCTTTCTTT. It yields the protein CASSRGTGRTEAFF.

V is TRBV9 and J is TRBJ2-2, with 12 bases lining up with TRBD2. Trimming removed 0 bases from V and 3 bases from J; junction bases left unmatched: 9. The CDR3 is made up of 19 amino acids. Germline V gene data show CDR1 as SGDLS and CDR2 as YYNGEE. The CDR3 nucleotides are TGTGCCAGCAGCGTAGAGGCCCTAGCGGGGGGGCGTGACACCGGGGAGCTGTTTTTT. Protein sequence: CASSVEALAGGRDTGELFF.